A single T cell receptor beta chain is shown here with its context. The antigen remains undetermined. The germline gives CDR1 MNHEY, CDR2 SMNVEV (reference sequence). There are 14 residues in the CDR3. V was cut by 0 bases and J by 2 bases, with 7 bases left in between. This sample was included in a study of neoadjuvant anti-PD-1 for oral cavity cancer. Study as a whole: Patients mostly received three to four biweekly nivolumab doses at 3 mg/kg before surgery. Patients without progression got a fourth dose around day 43. Study-level findings and limits: Higher pretreatment Treg/Th17 ratios tracked higher pretreatment blood clonality.

Time point in this sample: after neoadjuvant nivolumab, at surgical resection. The patients had HPV-negative, locally advanced oral cavity squamous cell carcinoma. Sequenced by immunoSEQ multiplex PCR; TCRdb stores in-frame clones only, minus some. The profile shows 25,000 or so clones, 27% of them singletons. This chain links TRBV27 with TRBJ1-1, with unresolved D. The source is a person between 35 and 79 years old with oral cavity squamous cell carcinoma. Here the sequenced sample was tumor tissue, taken after nivolumab (anti-PD-1) treatment. CDR3 in DNA: TGTGCCAGCAGTTTATCCAGCCCAAACACTGAAGCTTTCTTT. It specifies CASSLSSPNTEAFF.